The T cell receptor beta chain described here comes from a study of blood T cell repertoires in COVID-19. Study background: From T cells, B-cell-depleted T cells, or PBMCs came the material, which was cDNA or gDNA.

The authors' processing: Reference gene primer amplification gave estimated nucleated cell counts. TCRdb's table, derived via immunoSEQ multiplex PCR, lists solely in-frame clones and lacks some. V and J calls and clone size are given by that table; D and trimming were obtained from the DNA. Of fewer than 300,000 clones detected, around 87% appear once; the ten largest clones hold 2% to 3%. Trimming took 6 bases from V and 6 from J; bases not matched to a gene: 7. The germline gives CDR1 MNHEY, CDR2 SVGAGI. This CDR3 contains 14 residues. The chain joins TRBV6-5 to TRBJ2-7; 11 positions agree with TRBD1. The clonotype was recovered from a woman between 45 and 60 years old with acute or convalescent COVID-19. The sample was peripheral blood. The CDR3, as DNA: TGTGCCAGCAGCCCGGGACAGGGGGTCGGCGAGCAGTACTTC. The encoded protein is CASSPGQGVGEQYF.